Presented here are 23 T cell receptor beta chains from one specimen sequenced in a study of CD8 T cells in Susac syndrome. It was with random hexamers that about 0.45 to 1 ug RNA was reverse transcribed. MiXCR, run by TCRdb on the immunoSEQ multiplex PCR reads, gives a single entry per CDR3 protein. The sample includes approximately 210,000 distinct CDR3 sequences, approximately 94% of them seen just once. Sequencing input: CD4+ T cells from PBMCs. The receptors were sampled from a human donor with Susac syndrome.

The rearrangement links TRBV7-2 to TRBJ1-1, with D possibly being TRBD1 (6 bases). There are 15 residues in the CDR3. V lost 4 bases and J lost 4, with 16 bases in between. CDR1 SGHTA and CDR2 FQGNSA come from the germline V gene. The CDR3 DNA reads as TGTGCCAGCAGCTACAACCGGGGAGGGGGCACTGAAGCTTTCTTT. Translation gives CASSYNRGGGTEAFF.

In this sample, this clonotype turned up once. This sequence joins TRBV6-5 and TRBJ1-2; possibly TRBD1 for D (5 bases). CDR1 is MNHEY, CDR2 SVGAGI, per germline. V was cut by 2 bases and J by 5 bases, with 15 bases left in between. This CDR3 has 15 residues. Written as DNA, the CDR3 is TGTGCCAGCAGTTACGCTAGTCTTGGGGGATATGGCTACACCTTC. The encoded protein is CASSYASLGGYGYTF.

This chain joins TRBV4-3 and TRBJ1-1; unclear D gene. Trimming shortened V by 0 bases and J by 4 bases, and 9 bases separated the two germline ends. CDR3 length: 14 amino acids. CDR1 LGHNA and CDR2 YSLEER come from the germline V gene. The CDR3 protein is CASSQESWTTEAFF. CDR3 coding DNA: TGCGCCAGCAGCCAAGAGAGTTGGACCACTGAAGCTTTCTTT.

V gene TRBV19 combines with J gene TRBJ2-5; 7 nucleotides line up with TRBD2. The CDR3 is 13 residues long. CDR1 and CDR2 (germline): LNHDA, SQIVND (reference sequence). V dropped 3 bases and J dropped 3; count of bases not matched to a gene: 1. CDR3 nucleotide sequence: TGTGCCAGTAGTATTCTAGCGGAAGAGACCCAGTACTTC. This translates into CASSILAEETQYF.

The chain has TRBV20-1 and TRBJ1-1; D is uncertain. The V and J ends lost 6 bases and 0 bases respectively, with 8 bases between them. The CDR3 extends over 12 amino acids. From germline, CDR1 is DFQATT and CDR2 SNEGSKA (reference sequence). This CDR3 is CSARAMNTEAFF. Here the CDR3 DNA reads TGCAGTGCCCGAGCAATGAACACTGAAGCTTTCTTT.

This chain uses TRBV4-2 with TRBJ2-1; TRBD2 aligns across 10 bases. Trimming cost V 1 base and J 10 bases; bases outside gene matches: 7. The CDR3 has 15 amino acids. From germline, CDR1 is LGHNA and CDR2 YNFKEQ. This chain's CDR3 is CASSQVTSGAGEQFF. Written as DNA, the CDR3 is TGTGCCAGCAGCCAAGTCACTAGCGGGGCTGGGGAGCAGTTCTTC.

The V call is TRBV18, the J call TRBJ1-6, with a tentative D call TRBD1 (5 bases). CDR1 is KGHSH, CDR2 LQKENI, per germline. Trimming shortened V by 2 bases and J by 3 bases, and 8 bases separated the two germline ends. The CDR3 is made up of 15 amino acids. The CDR3 here is CASSPSGVYNSPLHF. The CDR3 nucleotides read TGTGCCAGCTCACCATCGGGGGTCTATAATTCACCCCTCCACTTT.

This chain connects TRBV6-2 or TRBV6-3 to TRBJ2-4; 9 nucleotides agree with TRBD1. CDR3 length: 16 residues. Looked up from germline, CDR1 is MNHEY and CDR2 is SVGEGT. The trim removed 5 bases at V and 0 bases at J, leaving 5 bases unmatched. This CDR3 reads CASSDDRGIAKNIQYF. CDR3 DNA: TGTGCCAGCAGTGACGACAGGGGGATAGCCAAAAACATTCAGTACTTC.

This chain uses TRBV28 with TRBJ1-1; 7 bases fit TRBD1. The CDR3 runs 11 residues. Germline values: CDR1 MDHEN, CDR2 SYDVKM. This CDR3 reads CATGLTTEAFF. The CDR3 nucleotides are TGTGCGACAGGGTTAACCACTGAAGCTTTCTTT.

This chain joins TRBV4-1 and TRBJ2-1; D is ambiguous. In germline, CDR1 is MGHRA, CDR2 YSYEKL. The CDR3 covers 13 residues. The germline V and J ends were trimmed by 0 bases and 12 bases, with 12 bases remaining between them. CDR3 protein: CASSQEQGLGQFF. The CDR3 bases are TGCGCCAGCAGCCAAGAACAAGGGTTGGGGCAGTTCTTC.

The J gene is TRBJ2-3, the V gene TRBV20-1; D unclear. CDR3 length equals 10 residues. Per germline, CDR1 DFQATT and CDR2 SNEGSKA (reference sequence). Trimming took 5 bases from V and 2 from J, leaving 2 bases between them. CDR3 DNA sequence: TGCAGTGCTCACACAGATACGCAGTATTTT. Protein product: CSAHTDTQYF.

This chain connects TRBV5-6 to TRBJ2-3, with unresolved D. The CDR3 extends over 13 amino acids. Germline loops: CDR1 SGHDT, CDR2 YYEEEE. Trimming took off 4 bases at V and 3 bases at J, with 9 bases between the two ends. The CDR3 region is CASSTLETDTQYF. In DNA form, the CDR3 reads TGTGCCAGCAGCACCCTAGAGACAGATACGCAGTATTTT.

The chain joins TRBV6-6 to TRBJ2-7; D is possibly TRBD1 (6 bases). Germline lookup yields CDR1 MNHNY and CDR2 SVGAGI (reference sequence). This CDR3 is built from 13 residues. V shed 5 bases and J shed 6 bases, with 14 bases lying between them. The CDR3 here is CASSQDSQGEQYF. The CDR3 nucleotides are TGTGCCAGCAGTCAGGACAGTCAGGGCGAGCAGTACTTC.

The chain joins TRBV18 to TRBJ2-7, with D perhaps matching TRBD2 (5 bases). Trimming stripped 6 bases from V and 4 bases from J, with 13 bases between. Germline assignment: CDR1 KGHSH and CDR2 LQKENI. This CDR3 comprises 13 residues. CDR3 in amino acids: CASSPEAGYEQYF. CDR3 DNA: TGTGCCAGCTCCCCGGAGGCAGGATACGAGCAGTACTTC.

The genes are TRBV30 and TRBJ2-5; the D is unclear. This CDR3 spans 11 amino acids. Germline values: CDR1 GTSNPN, CDR2 SVGIG (reference sequence). Trimming cost V 2 bases and J 3 bases, with 4 bases left between them. CDR3 protein: CAWSNKETQYF. CDR3 nucleotide sequence: TGTGCCTGGAGTAATAAAGAGACCCAGTACTTC.

The V and J genes are TRBV20-1 and TRBJ1-1; D is unclear. With 5 bases removed from V and 0 bases from J, the gap between germline ends came to 10 bases. The CDR3 has 13 amino acids. Germline CDR1 and CDR2: DFQATT and SNEGSKA (reference sequence). This CDR3 reads CSAAQIMNTEAFF. The CDR3 nucleotides are TGCAGTGCTGCACAGATCATGAACACTGAAGCTTTCTTT.

This clonotype has only one observation. The chain joins TRBV30 to TRBJ1-5, with D hard to call. Germline V CDR1 and CDR2: GTSNPN, SVGIG (reference sequence). V was trimmed by 2 bases and J by 4 bases, leaving 9 bases between them. This CDR3 is built from 13 residues. The CDR3: CAWSPGPNQPQHF. The DNA of the CDR3 is TGTGCCTGGAGTCCGGGCCCTAATCAGCCCCAGCATTTT. Together with reference TRBV30 and TRBJ1-5, the CDR3 gives the full variable domain: SQTIHQWPATLVQPVGSPLSLECTVEGTSNPNLYWYRQAAGRGLQLLFYSVGIGQISSEVPQNLSASRPQDRQFILSSKKLLLSDSGFYLCAWSPGPNQPQHFGDGTRLSIL.

The chain joins TRBV15 to TRBJ1-2, with D unclear. The CDR3 runs to 13 residues. Per the germline V gene, CDR1 is LNHNV and CDR2 is YYDKDF (reference sequence). The V end lost 4 bases, the J end lost 7 bases, and 13 bases lay between the germline ends. Here the CDR3 reads CATSKTPMGGYTF. CDR3 sequence (DNA): TGTGCCACCAGCAAGACTCCGATGGGTGGCTACACCTTC.

The chain employs TRBV20-1 and TRBJ2-3, with 7 bases fitting TRBD2. The CDR3 covers 14 residues. CDR1 and CDR2 from the germline V gene are DFQATT and SNEGSKA (reference sequence). Losses at the gene ends were 5 bases for V and 1 base for J; bases not matched to a gene: 6. DNA for the CDR3: TGCAGTGCTTTAGTGAGCGGGGGCACAGATACGCAGTATTTT. It translates to CSALVSGGTDTQYF.

The chain has TRBV20-1 and TRBJ1-5, with D perhaps TRBD1 (5 bases). The CDR3 loop spans 15 amino acids. Trimming left V 3 bases short and J 1 base short, with 13 bases between. The germline CDR1 and CDR2 sequences are DFQATT and SNEGSKA (reference sequence). The CDR3, as DNA: TGCAGTGCTAGTCAGGACACCTACAGCAATCAGCCCCAGCATTTT. Translating gives CSASQDTYSNQPQHF.

The genes are TRBV14 and TRBJ1-1; 7 bases match TRBD1. CDR1 and CDR2 (germline): SGHDN, FVKESK. The CDR3 sequence is 15 residues long. V shed 4 bases and J 4 bases; nucleotides not matched to a gene: 9. In DNA, the CDR3 is TGTGCCAGCAGCCTTGTTACAGGGGTGGGCACTGAAGCTTTCTTT. This encodes CASSLVTGVGTEAFF.

The chain is built from TRBV7-9 and TRBJ2-7, with 9 bases identical to TRBD1. V lost 5 bases, J lost 9 bases, and 8 bases stayed unmatched. The CDR3 has 13 amino acids. The germline V gene has CDR1 SEHNR and CDR2 FQNEAQ (reference sequence). CDR3 amino acids: CASSQGGTGRQYF. DNA of the CDR3: TGTGCCAGCAGCCAGGGGGGGACAGGGCGGCAGTACTTC.

The J gene is TRBJ1-6, the V gene TRBV30; possible D gene TRBD1, 6 bases. Trimming stripped 1 base from V and 10 bases from J, with 11 bases between. CDR1 and CDR2 from the germline V gene are GTSNPN and SVGIG (reference sequence). CDR3 size: 13 residues. CDR3 residues: CAWSAGAGSPLHF. The CDR3 nucleotides are TGTGCCTGGAGTGCAGGGGCCGGATCACCCCTCCACTTT.